This T cell receptor (beta chain) was sequenced in a study of regulatory T cells in long-lasting Graves disease. Study-level results: Reduced TCR diversity was observed in persistent Graves' patients versus newly diagnosed patients. Favored usage of TRBV28, TRBJ1-2 and TRBJ2-5 was recorded in persistent disease.

Time point given: newly diagnosed GD, antithyroid drugs for less than 3 months. Construction of the TCR library relied on RNA isolated from PBMCs. The CDR3 totals 12 residues. With 5 bases removed from V and 5 bases from J, the gap between germline ends came to 10 bases. Germline assignment: CDR1 MDHEN and CDR2 SYDVKM. This clonotype was observed many times. Its antigen is not identified. Sequencing libraries for TCR beta were prepared with iRepertoire HTBI primers and Arm-PCR of CDR3 regions. MiXCR, run by TCRdb on the multiplex PCR reads, gives a single entry per CDR3 protein. This table holds 500,000 or so distinct CDR3 sequences, around 15% found once. The data also belong to a second study, concerning T cells in Graves' hyperthyroidism and ophthalmopathy.

The chain couples TRBV28 to TRBJ2-7; D might be TRBD1 (6 bases). Sequences were derived from peripheral blood mononuclear cells (PBMCs), sampled at new diagnosis, from a patient treated with antithyroid drugs. The source is a man between 40 and 49 years old with Graves disease. For the CDR3, the DNA is TGTGCCAGCAGTCAAACAGGGAACGAGCAGTACTTC. The encoded protein is CASSQTGNEQYF.